The subject of this entry is one T cell receptor (beta chain). Antigen: not known. The V and J ends lost 0 bases and 5 bases respectively, with 14 bases between them. Germline V gives CDR1 SGHRS, CDR2 YFSETQ. CDR3 size: 15 residues. The data originate from a study of CD8 T cells in ankylosing spondylitis. Study-wide results and limits: Reportedly, significant enrichment of disease-linked clones occurred in matched ankylosing spondylitis synovial fluid. A TCR beta motif of eight highly homologous variants appeared characteristic of ankylosing spondylitis blood.

TCRdb used MiXCR to reprocess the 5' RACE reads, holding one entry per CDR3 protein. This sample has more than 650,000 distinct CDR3 sequences, with roughly 10% found just once. The sequence came from a male donor with ankylosing spondylitis. The V and J genes are TRBV5-1 and TRBJ1-1; D perhaps matches TRBD1 (6 bases). The sequencing sample was made of blood, either unsorted or a sorted T cell fraction (not recorded which). This chain's CDR3 is CASSLALQGRTEAFF. The CDR3 DNA reads TGCGCCAGCAGCTTGGCACTACAGGGAAGGACTGAAGCTTTCTTT.